This TCR beta chain originates from a study of T cell changes during pregnancy in multiple sclerosis. Trimming removed 8 bases from V and 2 bases from J; junction bases left unmatched: 8. Per germline, CDR1 PRHDT and CDR2 FYEKMQ (reference sequence). This CDR3 region has 14 residues. Assay used: immunoSEQ multiplex PCR; TCRdb lists only in-frame clones, some missing. The sample consists of more than 20,000 clones, around 90% of them appearing once. This sample comprised CD8+ T cells from peripheral blood mononuclear cells, obtained in the third trimester of pregnancy. V and J are TRBV13 and TRBJ2-5; 7 bases are shared with TRBD2. The TCR sequence derives from a female donor in good health, enrolled as a control in a pregnancy study. The chain's CDR3 is CASRSGGLQETQYF. The CDR3 region has the DNA TGTGCCAGCCGGTCGGGGGGTCTACAAGAGACCCAGTACTTC.